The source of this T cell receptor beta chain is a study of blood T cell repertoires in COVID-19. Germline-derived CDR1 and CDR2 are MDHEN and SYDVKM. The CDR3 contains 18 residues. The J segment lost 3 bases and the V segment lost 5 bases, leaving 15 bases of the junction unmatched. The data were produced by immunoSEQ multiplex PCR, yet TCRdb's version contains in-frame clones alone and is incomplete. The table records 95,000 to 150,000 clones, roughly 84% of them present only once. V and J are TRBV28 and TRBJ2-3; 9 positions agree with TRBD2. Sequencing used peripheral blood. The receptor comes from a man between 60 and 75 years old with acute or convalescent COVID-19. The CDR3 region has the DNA TGTGCCAGCAGTCCCCAGGGTGAGCGGGAGGTCCCTACAGATACGCAGTATTTT. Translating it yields CASSPQGEREVPTDTQYF.